A single sample gave rise to the 12 T cell receptor beta chains below, sequenced in a study of patients and donors after allogeneic stem cell transplantation. TCRdb analysed the RT-PCR reads with MiXCR anew, one entry per CDR3 protein. Counted here are 20,000 or so distinct CDR3 sequences, 4.5% to 6% occurring once; the ten biggest clones make up approximately 40%. The sequencing input was blood, either unsorted or a sorted T cell fraction (not recorded which). These receptors were obtained from a human donor who was either an allogeneic HSCT recipient or a stem cell or donor lymphocyte infusion donor (not recorded which). It is not recorded whose cells these are; they may come from a transplant donor.

V and J are TRBV7-2 and TRBJ2-5; 11 bases align to TRBD1. The CDR3 extends over 16 amino acids. CDR1 is SGHTA and CDR2 is FQGNSA in the germline V gene. With V trimmed by 3 bases and J by 7 bases, 10 bases remained unmatched. CDR3 in amino acids: CASSFGLPGTGGTQYF. CDR3 in DNA: TGTGCCAGCAGCTTTGGTCTTCCGGGGACAGGGGGGACCCAGTACTTC.

A few counts support this clonotype. J is TRBJ2-6 and V is TRBV28, with TRBD2 as a possible D gene (6 bases). V was cut by 4 bases and J by 0 bases, with 13 bases left in between. Germline V gene lookup returns CDR1 MDHEN and CDR2 SYDVKM. The CDR3 consists of 17 residues. The CDR3 nucleotides read TGTGCCAGCAGTTCGGTAGGTAGCGGCTCTGGGGCCAACGTCCTGACTTTC. Encoded protein: CASSSVGSGSGANVLTF.

This clonotype has ten or more counts. V usage is TRBV3-1 and J usage is TRBJ2-4; 7 nucleotides agree with TRBD1. With 4 bases clipped from V and 0 bases from J, the junction kept 6 bases outside the gene matches. From germline, CDR1 is LGHDT and CDR2 YNNKEL (reference sequence). The CDR3 has 16 residues. The CDR3 DNA follows: TGTGCCAGCAGCCCGGACAGGCGATTAGCCAAAAACATTCAGTACTTC. This sequence encodes CASSPDRRLAKNIQYF.

This clonotype was recorded a few times. The chain couples TRBV7-9 to TRBJ1-2; no firm D call. Looked up from germline, CDR1 is SEHNR and CDR2 is FQNEAQ (reference sequence). The CDR3 is 13 amino acids. V was clipped by 1 base and J by 7 bases, with 10 bases between them. The CDR3 is CASSLEAVRGYTF. CDR3 in DNA: TGTGCCAGCAGCTTAGAGGCGGTTCGTGGCTACACCTTC.

This clonotype was seen repeatedly, ten times or more. The gene calls are TRBV20-1 and TRBJ1-4; the D gene is possibly TRBD1 (6 bases). Per germline, CDR1 DFQATT and CDR2 SNEGSKA (reference sequence). V dropped 1 base and J dropped 3 bases, with 9 bases sitting between them. The CDR3 contains 14 residues. CDR3 coding DNA: TGCAGTGCTAGAGCCGGGACATCTAATGAAAAACTGTTTTTT. Protein product: CSARAGTSNEKLFF.

This clonotype was detected only a few times. The chain joins TRBV7-3 to TRBJ2-3, with 8 bases aligning to TRBD2. Trimming removed 3 bases from V and 1 base from J; junction bases left unmatched: 3. The CDR3 has 15 residues. Germline-derived CDR1 and CDR2 are SGHTA and FQGTGA. The CDR3 region is CASSFGGGRTDTQYF. The CDR3 nucleotides are TGTGCCAGCAGCTTCGGCGGGGGGCGCACAGATACGCAGTATTTT.

Many counts were recorded for this clonotype. The chain recombines TRBV7-9 with TRBJ1-2, with 9 bases matching TRBD1. The CDR3 has 12 residues. V shed 7 bases and J 12 bases; nucleotides not matched to a gene: 9. Germline V gene data show CDR1 as SEHNR and CDR2 as FQNEAQ (reference sequence). In nucleotides, the CDR3 is TGTGCCAGCACCAAGGGGGACAGGGAACACACCTTC. Its protein product is CASTKGDREHTF.

This clonotype has more than one count but fewer than ten. The chain uses TRBV27 and TRBJ2-5; unclear D gene. The CDR3 loop spans 10 amino acids. Trimming pared 6 bases from V and 4 bases from J, leaving 3 bases between. Germline CDR1 reads MNHEY; CDR2 reads SMNVEV (reference sequence). The CDR3 DNA is TGTGCCAGCAGGGCAGAGACCCAGTACTTC. It codes for CASRAETQYF.

The table lists this clonotype with a few counts. The gene calls are TRBV2 and TRBJ2-3; no reliable D call. Trimming cost V 7 bases and J 0 bases, with 8 bases left between them. There are 13 residues in the CDR3. Germline CDR1 reads SNHLY; CDR2 reads FYNNEI. The CDR3 loop reads CASNTRSTDTQYF. The DNA for the CDR3 is TGTGCCAGCAACACACGTAGCACAGATACGCAGTATTTT.

This clonotype showed up just a few times. This chain uses TRBV21-1 with TRBJ2-3; the table assigns TRBD2, which was not confirmed against the DNA. TRBV21-1 is labeled a pseudogene. The CDR3 is made up of 16 amino acids. The CDR3 bases are TGTGCCAGCAGCAGAGGGACTAGCCGATTCACAGATACGCAGTATTTT. Amino acids: CASSRGTSRFTDTQYF.

This clonotype was counted many times. The chain links TRBV12-3 or TRBV12-4 to TRBJ1-1; 8 bases fit TRBD1. The CDR3 covers 13 residues. With V trimmed by 5 bases and J by 10 bases, 9 bases remained unmatched. CDR3 in DNA: TGTGCCAGCAGTCTAACCAGGGGGCAGGGAGCTTTCTTT. Protein product: CASSLTRGQGAFF.

This clonotype has at least ten counts. The J gene is TRBJ2-1, the V gene TRBV5-1; possibly TRBD1 for D (5 bases). V lost 7 bases to trimming and J lost 7 bases, with 15 bases between them. The CDR3 length is 13 residues. The germline gives CDR1 SGHRS, CDR2 YFSETQ. CDR3 bases: TGCGCCAGCCGCCCTCTGGGGCGGAATGAGCAGTTCTTC. Translation gives CASRPLGRNEQFF.